A single sample gave rise to the 30 T cell receptor beta chains below, sequenced in a study of technical replicates of blood from a few donors. Sequencing used immunoSEQ multiplex PCR; TCRdb keeps in-frame clones, though not all of them. The data show approximately 94,000 clones, 90% to 96% seen once. Source material: T cells isolated from PBMCs. These receptors all stem from a human donor in good health.

V usage is TRBV9 and J usage is TRBJ1-3, with D unclear. Trimming took off 0 bases at V and 3 bases at J, with 13 bases between the two ends. CDR1 SGDLS and CDR2 YYNGEE come from the germline V gene. The CDR3 is 16 amino acids. CDR3 loop: CASSVDDGGIGNTIYF. CDR3 nucleotide sequence: TGTGCCAGCAGCGTAGATGACGGAGGGATTGGAAACACCATATATTTT. Together with reference TRBV9 and TRBJ1-3, the CDR3 gives the full variable domain: DSGVTQTPKHLITATGQRVTLRCSPRSGDLSVYWYQQSLDQGLQFLIQYYNGEERAKGNILERFSAQQFPDLHSELNLSSLELGDSALYFCASSVDDGGIGNTIYFGEGSWLTVV.

The chain couples TRBV7-9 to TRBJ1-2; 12 bases match TRBD1. The germline V gene has CDR1 SEHNR and CDR2 FQNEAQ (reference sequence). CDR3 length: 15 amino acids. Trimming removed 1 base from V and 8 bases from J; junction bases left unmatched: 5. The CDR3 reads CASSLGGQGATGYTF. CDR3 coding DNA: TGTGCCAGCAGCTTAGGGGGACAGGGGGCTACCGGCTACACCTTC.

This sequence joins TRBV5-1 and TRBJ1-2; the match to TRBD1 covers 7 bases. The CDR3 is 15 amino acids. Germline values: CDR1 SGHRS, CDR2 YFSETQ. V lost 5 bases, J lost 1 base, and 8 bases stayed unmatched. The CDR3 nucleotides read TGCGCCAGCAGTCCGCAGGCAGGGGGTAACTATGGCTACACCTTC. As protein: CASSPQAGGNYGYTF.

The chain is built from TRBV19 and TRBJ2-4; 8 positions agree with TRBD1. The CDR3 is 17 residues long. Trimming at V came to 2 bases and at J to 0 bases, leaving 6 bases not matched to a gene. Germline V lookup: CDR1 LNHDA, CDR2 SQIVND (reference sequence). CDR3 loop: CASSINQGALAKNIQYF. CDR3 DNA sequence: TGTGCCAGTAGTATAAACCAGGGGGCCCTAGCCAAAAACATTCAGTACTTC. Combining the CDR3 with reference TRBV19 and TRBJ2-4 gives the whole variable domain DGGITQSPKYLFRKEGQNVTLSCEQNLNHDAMYWYRQDPGQGLRLIYYSQIVNDFQKGDIAEGYSVSREKKESFPLTVTSAQKNPTAFYLCASSINQGALAKNIQYFGAGTRLSVL.

J is TRBJ2-5 and V is TRBV18; TRBD2 aligns across 10 bases. From germline, CDR1 is KGHSH and CDR2 LQKENI. The CDR3 is made up of 14 amino acids. Trimming cost V 6 bases and J 5 bases; bases outside gene matches: 6. In DNA form, the CDR3 reads TGTGCCAGCTCCCCTAGCGGGAGAGGTGAGACCCAGTACTTC. This translates into CASSPSGRGETQYF. Complete variable domain (other parts from reference TRBV18 and TRBJ2-5): NAGVMQNPRHLVRRRGQEARLRCSPMKGHSHVYWYRQLPEEGLKFMVYLQKENIIDESGMPKERFSAEFPKEGPSILRIQQVVRGDSAAYFCASSPSGRGETQYFGPGTRLLVL.

The gene calls are TRBV4-3 and TRBJ2-7; 10 nucleotides agree with TRBD2. The CDR3 contains 15 residues. The germline CDR1 and CDR2 sequences are LGHNA and YSLEER. V dropped 4 bases and J dropped 2; count of bases not matched to a gene: 5. The CDR3 sequence: CASSPHLAGAYEQYF. The CDR3 nucleotides are TGCGCCAGCAGCCCGCACCTAGCGGGGGCCTACGAGCAGTACTTC.

The chain joins TRBV9 to TRBJ1-1; 8 positions agree with TRBD1. The J segment lost 3 bases and the V segment lost 0 bases, leaving 4 bases of the junction unmatched. Germline V gives CDR1 SGDLS, CDR2 YYNGEE. The CDR3 contains 15 residues. CDR3 protein: CASSVALDRDTEAFF. CDR3 nucleotides: TGTGCCAGCAGCGTAGCTTTGGACAGGGACACTGAAGCTTTCTTT.

The gene calls are TRBV27 and TRBJ2-3; a possible D gene is TRBD1 (5 bases). The germline V and J ends were trimmed by 2 bases and 4 bases, with 16 bases remaining between them. Germline values: CDR1 MNHEY, CDR2 SMNVEV (reference sequence). CDR3 length: 16 amino acids. As DNA, the CDR3 is TGTGCCAGCAGTTTAGGGGTGATAGGCAGGGCAGATACGCAGTATTTT. Translated, it gives CASSLGVIGRADTQYF.

The chain recombines TRBV27 with TRBJ2-7; 8 bases align to TRBD1. This CDR3 is built from 13 residues. In germline, CDR1 is MNHEY, CDR2 SMNVEV (reference sequence). Trimming cost V 7 bases and J 2 bases; bases outside gene matches: 4. CDR3 loop: CASTIRGPYEQYF. The CDR3, as DNA: TGTGCCAGCACTATCAGGGGGCCCTACGAGCAGTACTTC.

CDR3 in amino acids: CAISGLAGNAYEQYF. Here the CDR3 DNA reads TGTGCCATCAGTGGACTAGCGGGAAATGCCTACGAGCAGTACTTC. The J gene is TRBJ2-7, the V gene TRBV10-3; 11 nucleotides line up with TRBD2. The CDR3 contains 15 residues. Germline V CDR1 and CDR2: ENHRY, SYGVKD. With 4 bases clipped from V and 2 bases from J, the junction kept 4 bases outside the gene matches.

This rearrangement joins TRBV15 to TRBJ2-3, with unresolved D. In germline, CDR1 is LNHNV, CDR2 YYDKDF (reference sequence). There are 16 residues in the CDR3. Trimming removed 1 base at V and 6 bases at J, with 17 bases between. CDR3 sequence reads: CATSRVGLHNPDTQYF. DNA for the CDR3: TGTGCCACCAGCAGAGTGGGCCTACATAACCCTGATACGCAGTATTTT.

The chain is built from TRBV28 and TRBJ2-3; TRBD2 matches 8 bases. Germline CDR1 reads MDHEN; CDR2 reads SYDVKM. This CDR3 has 15 amino acids. V shed 4 bases and J 6 bases; nucleotides not matched to a gene: 9. DNA of the CDR3: TGTGCCAGCAGTTCTCCAGCGGGGGTCCAGGATACGCAGTATTTT. Translation gives CASSSPAGVQDTQYF.

This clone was counted a single time. The chain combines TRBV7-2 with TRBJ2-7, with D perhaps matching TRBD1 (5 bases). Trimming removed 3 bases from V and 2 bases from J, with 8 bases in between. The CDR3 covers 13 residues. Germline-derived CDR1 and CDR2 are SGHTA and FQGNSA. Here the CDR3 reads CASSLDKAYEQYF. CDR3 sequence (DNA): TGTGCCAGCAGCTTGGACAAAGCCTACGAGCAGTACTTC.

The chain recombines TRBV10-1 with TRBJ2-3; 7 bases agree with TRBD2. V trimming: 0 bases; J trimming: 2 bases; junction bases outside the gene matches: 5. The CDR3 spans 16 residues. Germline V lookup: CDR1 WNHNN, CDR2 SYGVQD (reference sequence). This CDR3 is CASSESAAGVTDTQYF. Written as DNA, the CDR3 is TGCGCCAGCAGTGAGTCCGCCGCGGGGGTCACAGATACGCAGTATTTT.

This clone has more than one count but fewer than ten. The chain combines TRBV5-1 with TRBJ2-4, with TRBD2 identical over 12 bases. From germline, CDR1 is SGHRS and CDR2 YFSETQ. V shed 5 bases and J 5 bases; nucleotides not matched to a gene: 2. CDR3 length equals 14 residues. The CDR3 sequence is CASRLAGGQNIQYF. CDR3 nucleotide sequence: TGCGCCAGCAGACTAGCGGGAGGTCAAAACATTCAGTACTTC. Combining the CDR3 with reference TRBV5-1 and TRBJ2-4 gives the whole variable domain KAGVTQTPRYLIKTRGQQVTLSCSPISGHRSVSWYQQTPGQGLQFLFEYFSETQRNKGNFPGRFSGRQFSNSRSEMNVSTLELGDSALYLCASRLAGGQNIQYFGAGTRLSVL.

The J gene is TRBJ2-1, the V gene TRBV6-5, with 8 bases aligning to TRBD1. Germline CDR1 reads MNHEY; CDR2 reads SVGAGI. The CDR3 sequence is 14 residues long. Germline trimming cut 6 bases from V and 7 bases from J; bases unmatched to any gene: 8. The CDR3 DNA follows: TGTGCCAGCAGCCAAGATGACAGGGGTAATGAGCAGTTCTTC. It yields the protein CASSQDDRGNEQFF.

The V gene is TRBV5-4, the J gene TRBJ2-7; 11 bases match TRBD1. The CDR3 runs to 15 residues. Germline CDR1 SGHNT, CDR2 YYREEE (reference sequence). Trimming cost V 4 bases and J 0 bases; bases outside gene matches: 3. For the CDR3, the DNA is TGTGCCAGCAGCCCGGGACAGGGGGACTCCTACGAGCAGTACTTC. Translated: CASSPGQGDSYEQYF.

The V gene is TRBV4-1, the J gene TRBJ2-1, with 7 nucleotides matching TRBD2. The CDR3 loop spans 17 amino acids. CDR1 and CDR2 from the germline V gene are MGHRA and YSYEKL. V trimming: 1 base; J trimming: 7 bases; junction bases outside the gene matches: 13. As DNA, the CDR3 is TGCGCCAGCAGCCAAGTGGGCGGCGGGAGCCTACAAAATGAGCAGTTCTTC. Amino acids: CASSQVGGGSLQNEQFF.

V gene TRBV19 combines with J gene TRBJ1-2; the D gene is possibly TRBD1 (5 bases). Trimming left V 4 bases short and J 3 bases short, with 12 bases between. This CDR3 is built from 14 residues. In germline, CDR1 is LNHDA, CDR2 SQIVND (reference sequence). CDR3 amino acids: CASSKDRSYYGYTF. CDR3 coding DNA: TGTGCCAGTAGTAAAGACAGAAGTTACTATGGCTACACCTTC. The variable domain in full, completed from reference TRBV19 and TRBJ1-2, reads DGGITQSPKYLFRKEGQNVTLSCEQNLNHDAMYWYRQDPGQGLRLIYYSQIVNDFQKGDIAEGYSVSREKKESFPLTVTSAQKNPTAFYLCASSKDRSYYGYTFGSGTRLTVV.

The chain has TRBV18 and TRBJ2-3, with TRBD2 identical over 10 bases. This CDR3 has 16 residues. CDR1 KGHSH and CDR2 LQKENI come from the germline V gene. With V trimmed by 2 bases and J by 2 bases, 4 bases remained unmatched. The CDR3 region is CASSPGGLAVTDTQYF. For the CDR3, the DNA is TGTGCCAGCTCACCAGGCGGACTAGCGGTCACAGATACGCAGTATTTT.

This chain connects TRBV27 to TRBJ1-4, with D hard to call. CDR1 and CDR2 from the germline V gene are MNHEY and SMNVEV (reference sequence). Trimming left V 1 base short and J 6 bases short, with 12 bases between. The CDR3 loop spans 15 amino acids. Written as DNA, the CDR3 is TGTGCCAGCAGTTTATACTACGGGAGAGATGAAAAACTGTTTTTT. This translates into CASSLYYGRDEKLFF. Based on the CDR3 plus reference TRBV27 and TRBJ1-4, the full variable domain is EAQVTQNPRYLITVTGKKLTVTCSQNMNHEYMSWYRQDPGLGLRQIYYSMNVEVTDKGDVPEGYKVSRKEKRNFPLILESPSPNQTSLYFCASSLYYGRDEKLFFGSGTQLSVL.

The rearrangement uses TRBV6-5 and TRBJ2-5, with D possibly TRBD2 on 5 matching bases. Trimming stripped 2 bases from V and 4 bases from J, with 17 bases between. Germline CDR1 MNHEY, CDR2 SVGAGI. The CDR3 has 16 amino acids. DNA of the CDR3: TGTGCCAGCAGTTACGGCGCACTACTAGTAGGAGAGACCCAGTACTTC. This codes for CASSYGALLVGETQYF.

The V call is TRBV6-5, the J call TRBJ1-1; tentative D call: TRBD1 (5 bases). V was pared by 6 bases and J by 1 base, with 9 bases between. Germline V lookup: CDR1 MNHEY, CDR2 SVGAGI. The CDR3 length is 13 residues. CDR3 nucleotides: TGTGCCAGCAGCGTTCAGGGGAACACTGAAGCTTTCTTT. This codes for CASSVQGNTEAFF.

This chain connects TRBV29-1 to TRBJ2-1; unclear D gene. With 3 bases removed from V and 8 bases from J, the gap between germline ends came to 8 bases. The germline gives CDR1 SQVTM, CDR2 ANQGSEA. The CDR3 runs 11 residues. CDR3 sequence reads: CSVESGDEQFF. The CDR3 DNA sequence: TGCAGCGTTGAGTCAGGTGATGAGCAGTTCTTC.

The chain uses TRBV11-2 and TRBJ2-4; TRBD2 might be the D (6 bases). Germline V gene data show CDR1 as SGHAT and CDR2 as FQNNGV. V lost 3 bases and J lost 4, with 7 bases in between. This CDR3 has 13 amino acids. The CDR3 DNA sequence: TGTGCCAGCAGCTTCGGGAGTAAAAACATTCAGTACTTC. Amino acid sequence: CASSFGSKNIQYF.

V gene TRBV7-3 combines with J gene TRBJ2-2, with TRBD2 as a possible D gene (5 bases). Germline V gene sequence: CDR1 SGHTA, CDR2 FQGTGA. The CDR3 spans 15 residues. Trimming pared 0 bases from V and 4 bases from J, leaving 9 bases between. The CDR3 DNA is TGTGCCAGCAGCTTAACTAGCGTTGGCACCGGGGAGCTGTTTTTT. Amino acid sequence: CASSLTSVGTGELFF.

V is TRBV9 and J is TRBJ2-1, with 7 bases matching TRBD1. The CDR3 covers 16 residues. Germline CDR1 and CDR2: SGDLS and YYNGEE. With 3 bases clipped from V and 9 bases from J, the junction kept 15 bases outside the gene matches. This chain's CDR3 is CASSASDRVNWGEQFF. The CDR3 DNA reads TGTGCCAGCAGCGCTTCCGACAGGGTTAACTGGGGTGAGCAGTTCTTC.

The rearrangement uses TRBV2 and TRBJ2-1; D is unresolved. Trimming took off 2 bases at V and 3 bases at J, with 11 bases between the two ends. The CDR3 runs to 15 residues. The germline V gene encodes CDR1 SNHLY and CDR2 FYNNEI. The CDR3 protein is CASSERFEHYNEQFF. The CDR3 DNA reads TGTGCCAGCAGTGAAAGATTCGAGCACTACAATGAGCAGTTCTTC. Drawing the rest from reference TRBV2 and TRBJ2-1, the complete variable domain is EPEVTQTPSHQVTQMGQEVILRCVPISNHLYFYWYRQILGQKVEFLVSFYNNEISEKSEIFDDQFSVERPDGSNFTLKIRSTKLEDSAMYFCASSERFEHYNEQFFGPGTRLTVL.

The chain's CDR3 is CASSQAVLQPQHF. CDR3 nucleotides: TGCGCCAGCAGCCAAGCAGTGCTCCAGCCCCAGCATTTT. The rearrangement uses TRBV4-1 and TRBJ1-5; D unresolved. Trimming shortened V by 1 base and J by 7 bases, and 8 bases separated the two germline ends. From germline, CDR1 is MGHRA and CDR2 YSYEKL. This CDR3 is built from 13 residues.

In this sample, this clone turned up once. CDR3 DNA sequence: TGTGCCAGCAGCGTAGGGGGGGATGAGCAGTTCTTC. Translation: CASSVGGDEQFF. The chain links TRBV9 to TRBJ2-1, with a tentative D call TRBD2 (6 bases). Trimming left V 0 bases short and J 8 bases short, with 6 bases between. This CDR3 comprises 12 residues. Germline CDR1 SGDLS, CDR2 YYNGEE.